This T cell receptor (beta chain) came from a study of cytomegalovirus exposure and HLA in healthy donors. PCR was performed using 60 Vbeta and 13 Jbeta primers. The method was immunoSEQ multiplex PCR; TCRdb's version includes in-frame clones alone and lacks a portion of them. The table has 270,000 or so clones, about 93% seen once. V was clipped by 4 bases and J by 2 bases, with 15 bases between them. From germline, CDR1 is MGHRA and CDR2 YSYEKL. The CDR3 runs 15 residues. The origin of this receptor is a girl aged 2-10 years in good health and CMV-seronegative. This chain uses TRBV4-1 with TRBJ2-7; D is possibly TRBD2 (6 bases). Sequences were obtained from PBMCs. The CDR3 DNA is TGCGCCAGCAGCCCGGACCCTACGGGAGCCTACGAGCAGTACTTC. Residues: CASSPDPTGAYEQYF.